This T cell receptor beta chain was sequenced in a study of blood T cell repertoires in COVID-19. The wider study: The analysed material was cDNA or gDNA that came from T cells, B-cell-depleted T cells, or PBMCs.

The CDR3 is made up of 15 amino acids. In the original processing: Reference gene primer amplification gave nucleated cell count estimates. Assay used: immunoSEQ multiplex PCR; TCRdb lists only in-frame clones, some missing. V and J calls and clone size are those listed in that table; D and trimming were worked out from the DNA. Altogether about 73,000 clones are present, roughly 84% being singletons, with the ten largest covering 2.5% to 3%. Sequencing input: peripheral blood. The V and J genes are TRBV21-1 and TRBJ2-7; TRBD2 reflects the table's D call only, with no check against the DNA. TRBV21-1 is designated a pseudogene. The sequence derives from an elderly man with active or convalescent COVID-19. In nucleotides, the CDR3 is TGTGCCAGCAGCAAACGGGGGGCTAAGGGTGAGGAGAAGTACTTC. This sequence encodes CASSKRGAKGEEKYF.